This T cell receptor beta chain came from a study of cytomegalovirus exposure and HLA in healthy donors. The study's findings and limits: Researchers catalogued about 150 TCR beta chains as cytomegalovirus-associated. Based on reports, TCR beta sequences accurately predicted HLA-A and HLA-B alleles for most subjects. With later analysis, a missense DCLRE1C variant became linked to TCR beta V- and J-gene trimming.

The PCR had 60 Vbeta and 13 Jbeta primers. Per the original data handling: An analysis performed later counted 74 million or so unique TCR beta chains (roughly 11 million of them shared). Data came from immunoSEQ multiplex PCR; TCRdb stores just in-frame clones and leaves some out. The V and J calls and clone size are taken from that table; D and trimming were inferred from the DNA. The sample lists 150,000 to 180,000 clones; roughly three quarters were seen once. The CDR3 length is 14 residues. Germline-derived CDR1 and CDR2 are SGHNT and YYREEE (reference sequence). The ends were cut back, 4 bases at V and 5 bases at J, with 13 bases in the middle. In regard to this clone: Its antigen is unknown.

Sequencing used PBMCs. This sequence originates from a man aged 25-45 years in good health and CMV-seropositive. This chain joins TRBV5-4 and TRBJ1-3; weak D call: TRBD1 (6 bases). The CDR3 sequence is CASSHGDTRNTIYF. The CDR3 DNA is TGTGCCAGCAGCCACGGGGACACCCGAAACACCATATATTTT.